Below, 19 T cell receptor beta chains from the same sample are listed, as sequenced in a study of blood T cell repertoires in COVID-19. Using immunoSEQ multiplex PCR, the repertoire was profiled, and TCRdb retains in-frame clones only, with some absent. In the table there are 100,000 to 150,000 clones, 81% of which are singletons. Sequenced: peripheral blood. These TCRs come from a man in his thirties or forties with COVID-19, enrolled during active disease.

The V gene is TRBV18, the J gene TRBJ2-1; 7 bases align to TRBD2. Per germline, CDR1 KGHSH and CDR2 LQKENI. The V segment lost 0 bases and the J segment 0 bases; nucleotides outside the gene matches: 2. The length of the CDR3 is 16 residues. The CDR3 sequence is CASSPPGRASYNEQFF. CDR3 in DNA: TGTGCCAGCTCACCACCAGGGAGGGCCTCCTACAATGAGCAGTTCTTC. Supplemented by reference TRBV18 and TRBJ2-1, the full variable domain reads NAGVMQNPRHLVRRRGQEARLRCSPMKGHSHVYWYRQLPEEGLKFMVYLQKENIIDESGMPKERFSAEFPKEGPSILRIQQVVRGDSAAYFCASSPPGRASYNEQFFGPGTRLTVL.

This chain connects TRBV6-5 to TRBJ2-2; D is unclear. The CDR3 sequence is 15 residues long. Trimming stripped 6 bases from V and 0 bases from J, with 11 bases between. Germline V CDR1 and CDR2: MNHEY, SVGAGI. CDR3 coding DNA: TGTGCCAGCAGATTATTAAGCTCGAACACCGGGGAGCTGTTTTTT. It encodes CASRLLSSNTGELFF.

This rearrangement joins TRBV12-5 to TRBJ2-2, with 14 bases lining up with TRBD2. V shed 2 bases and J 1 base; nucleotides not matched to a gene: 3. The CDR3 consists of 18 residues. Germline V gives CDR1 LGHNT, CDR2 FRNRAP. The CDR3 nucleotides read TGTGCTAGTGGTTTGCCCGGGACTAGCGGGGGGAACACCGGGGAGCTGTTTTTT. Translated, it gives CASGLPGTSGGNTGELFF.

V usage is TRBV30 and J usage is TRBJ1-6; no clear D gene. Trimming pared 1 base from V and 0 bases from J, leaving 16 bases between. CDR1 is GTSNPN, CDR2 SVGIG, per germline (reference sequence). The CDR3 extends over 18 amino acids. DNA for the CDR3: TGTGCCTGGAGTGCCAGTGTTGGCGGAAGCTCCTATAATTCACCCCTCCACTTT. Amino acid sequence: CAWSASVGGSSYNSPLHF.

The chain recombines TRBV6-5 with TRBJ1-1, with unresolved D. This CDR3 spans 13 amino acids. CDR1 is MNHEY and CDR2 is SVGAGI in the germline V gene. V was clipped by 0 bases and J by 8 bases, with 10 bases between them. The CDR3 spells CASSYSRKVEAFF. The CDR3, as DNA: TGTGCCAGCAGTTACTCGAGGAAGGTCGAAGCTTTCTTT.

This chain links TRBV7-6 with TRBJ1-6; D is perhaps TRBD1 (6 bases). The CDR3 is 15 amino acids. Germline V CDR1 and CDR2: SGHVS, FNYEAQ. With 5 bases removed from V and 3 bases from J, the gap between germline ends came to 11 bases. In DNA, the CDR3 is TGTGCCAGCAGCGAACAGACAGGCTATAATTCACCCCTCCACTTT. Translating gives CASSEQTGYNSPLHF.

The chain has TRBV9 and TRBJ1-1; D is perhaps TRBD1 (5 bases). There are 14 residues in the CDR3. Germline lookup yields CDR1 SGDLS and CDR2 YYNGEE. V was clipped by 1 base and J by 1 base, with 8 bases between them. The CDR3 here is CASSVSRANTEAFF. The CDR3 coding sequence is TGTGCCAGCAGCGTATCCAGGGCGAACACTGAAGCTTTCTTT.

This chain uses TRBV6-2 or TRBV6-3 with TRBJ2-5; D is undetermined. Germline V CDR1 and CDR2: MNHEY, SVGEGT. The CDR3 is made up of 12 amino acids. The V end was cut by 2 bases, the J end by 5 bases, with 6 bases between. CDR3 loop: CASSYGLETQYF. The CDR3 DNA sequence: TGTGCCAGCAGTTACGGCTTGGAGACCCAGTACTTC.

The chain couples TRBV19 to TRBJ2-3; unclear D gene. The CDR3 covers 11 residues. Germline CDR1 and CDR2: LNHDA and SQIVND (reference sequence). Trimming stripped 7 bases from V and 6 bases from J, with 8 bases between. The CDR3 region is CASIYLDTQYF. The CDR3 nucleotides are TGTGCCAGTATCTATCTGGATACGCAGTATTTT.

The chain recombines TRBV7-3 with TRBJ1-2; D gene uncertain. V was trimmed by 5 bases and J by 6 bases, leaving 13 bases between them. The CDR3 has 13 amino acids. Germline assignment: CDR1 SGHTA and CDR2 FQGTGA. The CDR3 nucleotides read TGTGCCAGCAGCCCTAATGGCCAGGATGGCTACACCTTC. It is translated as CASSPNGQDGYTF.

This chain joins TRBV30 and TRBJ2-3, with a tentative D call TRBD2 (7 bases). V dropped 5 bases and J dropped 5 bases, with 14 bases sitting between them. From germline, CDR1 is GTSNPN and CDR2 SVGIG (reference sequence). The CDR3 length is 13 residues. Here the CDR3 reads CAWDAGAGDTQYF. DNA for the CDR3: TGTGCCTGGGACGCGGGGGCGGGAGATACGCAGTATTTT.

In its sample, this clone was seen once. This chain uses TRBV9 with TRBJ2-2; 13 positions agree with TRBD2. J gave up 3 bases and V 0 bases, and 2 bases lay outside the gene matches. The CDR3 totals 17 residues. Germline V gene data show CDR1 as SGDLS and CDR2 as YYNGEE. The CDR3 protein is CASSVEGLAGYTGELFF. CDR3 sequence (DNA): TGTGCCAGCAGCGTAGAGGGACTAGCGGGGTACACCGGGGAGCTGTTTTTT.

This CDR3 is CASSQDVGGDTITNYGYTF. The CDR3 nucleotides are TGCGCCAGCAGCCAAGATGTCGGGGGGGACACCATCACTAACTATGGCTACACCTTC. The chain recombines TRBV4-3 with TRBJ1-2; maybe TRBD1 (6 bases). Germline CDR1 reads LGHNA; CDR2 reads YSLEER. CDR3 length: 19 residues. Trimming removed 0 bases from V and 0 bases from J, with 20 bases in between.

This clone was seen a single time. The V and J genes are TRBV11-2 and TRBJ2-5; 11 bases agree with TRBD1. V shed 6 bases and J 5 bases; nucleotides not matched to a gene: 8. CDR1 and CDR2 from the germline V gene are SGHAT and FQNNGV. The CDR3 totals 15 residues. Written as DNA, the CDR3 is TGTGCCAGCAGTTCGGGAGGACAGGGGGCCGAGACCCAGTACTTC. Protein product: CASSSGGQGAETQYF.

The chain is built from TRBV29-1 and TRBJ2-7; 9 nucleotides agree with TRBD1. With V trimmed by 0 bases and J by 2 bases, 8 bases remained unmatched. Germline CDR1 reads SQVTM; CDR2 reads ANQGSEA. CDR3 length: 16 residues. CDR3 coding DNA: TGCAGCGTTGAAGACGCCACAGGGGGCGCGGCCTACGAGCAGTACTTC. The encoded protein is CSVEDATGGAAYEQYF.

This clone has at least ten counts. The chain joins TRBV27 to TRBJ1-2; maybe TRBD1 (6 bases). V lost 4 bases and J lost 1, with 10 bases in between. The CDR3 is 14 amino acids. From germline, CDR1 is MNHEY and CDR2 SMNVEV (reference sequence). The CDR3 DNA sequence: TGTGCCAGCAGTTCCAGGGGATATAACTATGGCTACACCTTC. Amino acid sequence: CASSSRGYNYGYTF.

This chain uses TRBV5-1 with TRBJ2-7, with 7 bases that match TRBD2. Germline CDR1 is SGHRS and CDR2 is YFSETQ. V lost 1 base, J lost 1 base, and 2 bases stayed unmatched. The CDR3 runs to 14 residues. CDR3 sequence reads: CASSLWGGSYEQYF. The CDR3 bases are TGCGCCAGCAGCTTGTGGGGAGGGTCCTACGAGCAGTACTTC. The full variable domain, rest sourced from reference TRBV5-1 and TRBJ2-7, is KAGVTQTPRYLIKTRGQQVTLSCSPISGHRSVSWYQQTPGQGLQFLFEYFSETQRNKGNFPGRFSGRQFSNSRSEMNVSTLELGDSALYLCASSLWGGSYEQYFGPGTRLTVT.

This clone was detected only once. The sample contains more than one DNA sequence encoding this CDR3. The chain carries TRBV28 and TRBJ1-1, with 7 bases that match TRBD1. The CDR3 extends over 14 amino acids. Germline V gene data show CDR1 as MDHEN and CDR2 as SYDVKM. V lost 3 bases and J lost 2; bases outside the gene matches: 3. The CDR3 region has the DNA TGTGCCAGCAGTTTTAGAGGGGGCAACACTGAAGCTTTCTTT. The encoded protein is CASSFRGGNTEAFF.

V and J are TRBV7-9 and TRBJ1-1; perhaps TRBD1 as D (6 bases). V lost 4 bases, J lost 5 bases, and 23 bases lay in between. From germline, CDR1 is SEHNR and CDR2 FQNEAQ (reference sequence). The CDR3 runs 17 residues. The CDR3 is CASSSGPPQGRSTEAFF. DNA for the CDR3: TGTGCCAGCAGCTCCGGCCCACCCCAGGGGCGGTCGACTGAAGCTTTCTTT.